The TCR beta chain under discussion was sequenced for a study of regulatory T cells in long-lasting Graves disease. This clonotype was picked up many times. As for time point: newly diagnosed GD, antithyroid drugs for less than 3 months. Extracted PBMC RNA gave rise to the TCR library. Germline CDR1 and CDR2: SGHAT and FQNNGV. Trimming pared 6 bases from V and 6 bases from J, leaving 15 bases between. The CDR3 is 14 amino acids. Libraries of TCR beta came from iRepertoire HTBI primers plus Arm-PCR of CDR3 regions. TCRdb used MiXCR to reprocess the multiplex PCR reads, holding one entry per CDR3 protein. This table holds roughly 560,000 distinct CDR3 sequences, roughly 16% found once. The same data also went into a second study, on T cells in Graves' hyperthyroidism and ophthalmopathy.

The TCR comes from a woman aged 35-65 years with Graves disease. This chain joins TRBV11-2 and TRBJ2-1; a possible D gene is TRBD1 (7 bases). The sequencing used peripheral blood mononuclear cells (PBMCs), collected at new diagnosis, from a patient treated with antithyroid drugs. CDR3 DNA sequence: TGTGCCAGCAGAACCGACAGGGAGGTCAATGAGCAGTTCTTC. It is translated as CASRTDREVNEQFF.